The next 25 T cell receptor beta chains were all read from a single sample in a study of blood T cell repertoires in COVID-19. Sequencing used immunoSEQ multiplex PCR; TCRdb keeps in-frame clones, though not all of them. Seen here are about 67,000 clones, 87% observed once, and the top ten hold roughly 5.6%. What was sequenced was peripheral blood. These receptors originate from a man aged 45-65 years with active COVID-19.

J is TRBJ1-2 and V is TRBV7-9; possible D gene TRBD1, 5 bases. CDR1 and CDR2 from the germline V gene are SEHNR and FQNEAQ (reference sequence). The CDR3 has 15 residues. Trimming stripped 1 base from V and 4 bases from J, with 13 bases between. The CDR3 is CASSLEGVTPYGYTF. The CDR3 DNA reads as TGTGCCAGCAGCTTAGAAGGGGTTACTCCCTATGGCTACACCTTC.

The chain has TRBV18 and TRBJ2-1; 7 nucleotides match TRBD1. The length of the CDR3 is 15 residues. The germline gives CDR1 KGHSH, CDR2 LQKENI. J was trimmed by 0 bases and V by 6 bases; bases with no gene match: 5. CDR3 sequence: CASSRTGDSYNEQFF. CDR3 bases: TGTGCCAGCTCCCGAACAGGGGACTCCTACAATGAGCAGTTCTTC.

The genes are TRBV19 and TRBJ1-3; no clear D gene. V was cut by 3 bases and J by 8 bases, with 8 bases left in between. The germline CDR1 and CDR2 sequences are LNHDA and SQIVND (reference sequence). This CDR3 contains 12 residues. The CDR3 DNA reads TGTGCCAGTAGTATCACCCGGGACACCATATATTTT. It codes for CASSITRDTIYF.

This clone was observed once. The chain employs TRBV6-5 and TRBJ2-1, with TRBD2 as a possible D gene (5 bases). Germline-derived CDR1 and CDR2 are MNHEY and SVGAGI. V lost 0 bases and J lost 3, with 6 bases in between. This CDR3 contains 14 residues. The chain's CDR3 is CASSYSRVYNEQFF. As DNA, the CDR3 is TGTGCCAGCAGTTACTCGAGGGTCTACAATGAGCAGTTCTTC.

The CDR3 DNA reads as TGCGCCAGCAGTGGGGGTCCCTTACTAGCGGGAGGGCCCACTTTCACCGGGGAGCTGTTTTTT. Translation: CASSGGPLLAGGPTFTGELFF. The J gene is TRBJ2-2, the V gene TRBV10-1; 13 positions agree with TRBD2. V dropped 4 bases and J dropped 4; count of bases not matched to a gene: 18. The CDR3 contains 21 residues. Germline V lookup: CDR1 WNHNN, CDR2 SYGVQD (reference sequence).

The chain employs TRBV6-1 and TRBJ1-3; TRBD1 aligns across 8 bases. Germline-derived CDR1 and CDR2 are MNHNS and SASEGT. V gave up 1 base and J gave up 3 bases; unmatched junction bases: 8. This CDR3 has 17 amino acids. The CDR3 DNA follows: TGTGCCAGCAGTGAAGTCGATCCAGGGGGCTATGGAAACACCATATATTTT. This encodes CASSEVDPGGYGNTIYF.

The CDR3 nucleotides read TGTGCCAGCAGCTTGGGACGACAGGGGAACTATGGCTACACCTTC. This encodes CASSLGRQGNYGYTF. The rearrangement joins TRBV13 to TRBJ1-2; TRBD1 matches 8 bases. With V trimmed by 3 bases and J by 2 bases, 5 bases remained unmatched. The CDR3 spans 15 residues. Germline-derived CDR1 and CDR2 are PRHDT and FYEKMQ (reference sequence).

V gene TRBV5-4 combines with J gene TRBJ2-1, with 12 bases identical to TRBD2. With V trimmed by 5 bases and J by 3 bases, 6 bases remained unmatched. Germline loops: CDR1 SGHNT, CDR2 YYREEE (reference sequence). The CDR3 runs 16 residues. The CDR3 coding sequence is TGTGCCAGCAGTCAAGGACTAGCGGGGCGCTACAATGAGCAGTTCTTC. Amino acid sequence: CASSQGLAGRYNEQFF.

The chain couples TRBV9 to TRBJ1-5, with 11 nucleotides matching TRBD1. Per the germline V gene, CDR1 is SGDLS and CDR2 is YYNGEE. The CDR3 has 19 residues. The V gene end was trimmed by 0 bases and the J gene end by 6 bases; junction bases not matched to a gene: 14. CDR3 in amino acids: CASSVEGGPGTGGRQPQHF. In nucleotides, the CDR3 is TGTGCCAGCAGCGTAGAGGGGGGACCCGGGACAGGGGGGCGTCAGCCCCAGCATTTT.

V gene TRBV4-2 combines with J gene TRBJ2-1; TRBD2 matches at 10 bases. The V gene end was trimmed by 1 base and the J gene end by 5 bases; junction bases not matched to a gene: 5. CDR3 length: 16 residues. The germline CDR1 and CDR2 sequences are LGHNA and YNFKEQ. CDR3 sequence: CASSQAGLARDNEQFF. CDR3 coding DNA: TGTGCCAGCAGCCAAGCGGGACTAGCGAGGGACAATGAGCAGTTCTTC.

The chain joins TRBV5-6 to TRBJ2-3; TRBD2 agrees at 7 bases. Germline V CDR1 and CDR2: SGHDT, YYEEEE. The CDR3 runs to 14 residues. The ends lost 4 bases at V and 2 bases at J; junction bases unmatched: 4. The CDR3 nucleotides are TGTGCCAGCAGCGGTGGGGGGGTCACAGATACGCAGTATTTT. Residues: CASSGGGVTDTQYF.

The chain combines TRBV3-1 (or the pseudogene TRBV3-2) with TRBJ2-7; a weak D match, TRBD1 (6 bases). The CDR3 has 18 amino acids. Germline V gene data show CDR1 as LGHDT and CDR2 as YNNKEL (reference sequence). The ends were cut back, 0 bases at V and 2 bases at J, with 20 bases in the middle. The CDR3 nucleotides read TGTGCCAGCAGCCAAGATTCTTTCACCGGGACATCTCCCTACGAGCAGTACTTC. It encodes CASSQDSFTGTSPYEQYF.

The rearrangement uses TRBV9 and TRBJ1-2; perhaps TRBD1 as D (6 bases). Trimming cost V 0 bases and J 7 bases, with 10 bases left between them. The CDR3 is made up of 13 amino acids. CDR1 SGDLS and CDR2 YYNGEE come from the germline V gene. DNA for the CDR3: TGTGCCAGCAGCGTAGTACAGGGCTCTGGCTACACCTTC. Translation: CASSVVQGSGYTF.

The chain is built from TRBV5-5 and TRBJ1-5; TRBD1 might be the D (5 bases). The ends were cut back, 5 bases at V and 1 base at J, with 13 bases in the middle. Per the germline V gene, CDR1 is SGHKS and CDR2 is YYEKEE (reference sequence). This CDR3 has 15 residues. CDR3 DNA: TGTGCCAGCAGTTGGGAGGGGATGAGCAATCAGCCCCAGCATTTT. Translation: CASSWEGMSNQPQHF.

The genes are TRBV21-1 and TRBJ2-1; TRBD1, as called in the table, went unchecked against the DNA. TRBV21-1 is recorded as a pseudogene. This CDR3 region has 14 residues. This CDR3 is CASSDRGKGYEQFF. The CDR3 nucleotides read TGTGCCAGCAGCGACAGGGGAAAAGGGTATGAGCAGTTCTTC.

The V gene is TRBV12-3 or TRBV12-4, the J gene TRBJ1-5; 8 positions agree with TRBD1. V trimming: 6 bases; J trimming: 8 bases; junction bases outside the gene matches: 6. This CDR3 comprises 13 residues. The CDR3 here is CASREDRAKPQHF. CDR3 in DNA: TGTGCCAGCAGAGAGGACAGGGCTAAGCCCCAGCATTTT.

The chain couples TRBV4-2 to TRBJ2-5, with 9 bases lining up with TRBD2. V lost 0 bases, J lost 5 bases, and 10 bases stayed unmatched. Germline V gene lookup returns CDR1 LGHNA and CDR2 YNFKEQ. CDR3 length equals 17 residues. The CDR3 region has the DNA TGTGCCAGCAGCCAAGATAATGCGGGAGGGCCAAGTGAGACCCAGTACTTC. It is translated as CASSQDNAGGPSETQYF.

The chain recombines TRBV19 with TRBJ2-7, with TRBD2 matching 9 bases. The CDR3 has 15 amino acids. Germline V gene lookup returns CDR1 LNHDA and CDR2 SQIVND (reference sequence). J was trimmed by 2 bases and V by 6 bases; bases with no gene match: 8. CDR3 bases: TGTGCCAGTAGCGAGACCAGCGGGAGGACCTACGAGCAGTACTTC. Translated: CASSETSGRTYEQYF. Supplemented by reference TRBV19 and TRBJ2-7, the full variable domain reads DGGITQSPKYLFRKEGQNVTLSCEQNLNHDAMYWYRQDPGQGLRLIYYSQIVNDFQKGDIAEGYSVSREKKESFPLTVTSAQKNPTAFYLCASSETSGRTYEQYFGPGTRLTVT.

A few counts support this clone. The chain employs TRBV25-1 and TRBJ2-7; tentative D call: TRBD1 (5 bases). The ends were cut back, 4 bases at V and 5 bases at J, with 12 bases in the middle. CDR1 is MGHDK, CDR2 SYGVNS, per germline. CDR3 size: 13 residues. As DNA, the CDR3 is TGTGCCAGCAGTGGAGAGACAGAACACGAGCAGTACTTC. It specifies CASSGETEHEQYF.

This rearrangement joins TRBV5-8 to TRBJ2-5, with no clear D. The germline V and J ends were trimmed by 2 bases and 5 bases, with 13 bases remaining between them. Germline V gene lookup returns CDR1 SGHTS and CDR2 YDEGEE. This CDR3 is built from 14 residues. The CDR3 sequence: CASSLTGKRETQYF. CDR3 coding DNA: TGTGCCAGCAGCTTAACGGGTAAAAGGGAGACCCAGTACTTC.

The rearrangement uses TRBV29-1 and TRBJ2-5; TRBD2 matches 7 bases. This CDR3 has 15 amino acids. The ends lost 8 bases at V and 1 base at J; junction bases unmatched: 13. Germline V gene data show CDR1 as SQVTM and CDR2 as ANQGSEA. The CDR3 protein is CSTVGGPRVQETQYF. CDR3 sequence (DNA): TGCAGCACCGTGGGAGGGCCTCGGGTCCAAGAGACCCAGTACTTC.

CDR3 nucleotides: TGTGCCAGCAGCTTAGCGTTACAAACCGGACAGAAGCATGGCTACACCTTC. Translating gives CASSLALQTGQKHGYTF. This sequence joins TRBV7-2 and TRBJ1-2, with a possible D match to TRBD1 (6 bases). Trimming pared 0 bases from V and 6 bases from J, leaving 20 bases between. This CDR3 spans 17 amino acids. Germline-derived CDR1 and CDR2 are SGHTA and FQGNSA. Variable domain in full (rest from reference TRBV7-2 and TRBJ1-2): GAGVSQSPSNKVTEKGKDVELRCDPISGHTALYWYRQSLGQGLEFLIYFQGNSAPDKSGLPSDRFSAERTGGSVSTLTIQRTQQEDSAVYLCASSLALQTGQKHGYTFGSGTRLTVV.

The chain links TRBV9 to TRBJ2-7, with TRBD2 matching 10 bases. Germline trimming cut 5 bases from V and 6 bases from J; bases unmatched to any gene: 8. The CDR3 contains 14 residues. Germline CDR1 and CDR2: SGDLS and YYNGEE. CDR3 bases: TGTGCCAGCAGTAATAGCGGGAGGAGGACCGAGCAGTACTTC. It encodes CASSNSGRRTEQYF.

V and J are TRBV19 and TRBJ1-4; possibly TRBD1 for D (5 bases). CDR1 is LNHDA, CDR2 SQIVND, per germline (reference sequence). Between the trimmed V and J ends, which lost 5 bases and 0 bases, there was a span of 10 bases. This CDR3 is 15 amino acids long. The CDR3 sequence is CASSVRGSTNEKLFF. DNA for the CDR3: TGTGCCAGTAGTGTTAGGGGTTCAACTAATGAAAAACTGTTTTTT.

V and J are TRBV30 and TRBJ1-5; possible D gene TRBD1, 6 bases. CDR3 size: 13 residues. The germline V gene encodes CDR1 GTSNPN and CDR2 SVGIG (reference sequence). Trimming shortened V by 0 bases and J by 5 bases, and 8 bases separated the two germline ends. The DNA for the CDR3 is TGTGCCTGGAGTGTACGGACAGATCAGCCCCAGCATTTT. The encoded protein is CAWSVRTDQPQHF.